The clone carrying this T cell receptor beta chain was picked up one time. Categorization into cohorts depended on clinical history that participants reported. Two negative PCRs, clearance, or symptom resolution characterized the recovered Cohort 3 donors. The V gene lost 1 base and the J gene lost 2 bases, with 15 bases spanning the gap. The length of the CDR3 is 17 residues. CDR1 and CDR2 (germline): SGHRS, YFSETQ. Per the study methods: Reference gene primer amplification gave estimated nucleated cell counts. Clones were sequenced by immunoSEQ multiplex PCR, and TCRdb holds only the in-frame ones, with some missing. Clone size and V and J calls were adopted from that table, with D and trimming inferred from the DNA. The sample lists roughly 500,000 clones, approximately 88% occurring once. This entry belongs to a study of blood T cell repertoires in COVID-19. Across the study: Acute and convalescent COVID-19 specimens originated in the United States, Italy and Spain.

V gene TRBV5-1 combines with J gene TRBJ2-2, with D possibly matching TRBD1 (8 bases). The TCR comes from a woman in her 40s who had recovered from COVID-19. Source material: PBMCs or T cells enriched from blood (not recorded which). The CDR3: CASSLTGGATNTGELFF. The DNA of the CDR3 is TGCGCCAGCAGCTTGACAGGGGGGGCAACAAACACCGGGGAGCTGTTTTTT.